This T cell receptor beta chain was sequenced for a study of T-cell reconstitution after alpha-beta-depleted transplantation in children. CDR1 SGHRS and CDR2 YFSETQ come from the germline V gene. This CDR3 comprises 15 residues. The V gene end was trimmed by 2 bases and the J gene end by 4 bases; junction bases not matched to a gene: 7. The table lists this clonotype with a few counts. The authors prepared the TCRbeta library with unique molecular identifiers. TCRdb itself ran the PCR reads through MiXCR, one entry per CDR3 protein. The sample holds about 870,000 distinct CDR3 sequences; roughly 15% are singletons and the top ten take approximately 4.5%.

Sequenced here: PBMCs, mostly from graft donor cells, sampled 360 days after TCRalphabeta/CD19-depleted stem cell transplant. The genes are TRBV5-1 and TRBJ2-5; 8 bases align to TRBD2. The receptor's source is a male patient younger than 18 who had a stem cell transplant for acute lymphoblastic leukemia, so the T cells may come from the graft donor. The CDR3 bases are TGCGCCAGCAGCTTTGAGTCTAGCGGGCGAGAGACCCAGTACTTC. Residues: CASSFESSGRETQYF.